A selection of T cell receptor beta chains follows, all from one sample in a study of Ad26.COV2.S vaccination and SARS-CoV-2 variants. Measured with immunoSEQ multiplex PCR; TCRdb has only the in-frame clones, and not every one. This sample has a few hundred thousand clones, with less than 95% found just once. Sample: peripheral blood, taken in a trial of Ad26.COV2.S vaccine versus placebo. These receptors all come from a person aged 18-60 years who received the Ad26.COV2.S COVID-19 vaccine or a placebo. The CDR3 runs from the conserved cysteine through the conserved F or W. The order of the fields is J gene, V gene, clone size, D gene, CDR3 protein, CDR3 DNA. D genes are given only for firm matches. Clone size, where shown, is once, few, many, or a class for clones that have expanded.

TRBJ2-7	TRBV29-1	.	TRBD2	CSVEAGTNEQYF	TGCAGCGTTGAGGCAGGGACTAACGAGCAGTACTTC
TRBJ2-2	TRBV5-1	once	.	CASSLNPSTGLIAGELFF	TGCGCCAGCAGCTTAAATCCGTCGACGGGACTTATCGCCGGGGAGCTGTTTTTT
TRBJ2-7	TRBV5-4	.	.	CASSLGSGLLSYEQYF	TGTGCCAGCAGCTTGGGGTCGGGACTGCTTTCCTACGAGCAGTACTTC
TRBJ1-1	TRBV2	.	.	CASRPDGSIAFF	TGTGCCAGCAGACCAGACGGTTCTATCGCTTTCTTT
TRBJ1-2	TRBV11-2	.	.	CASSLGDGYTF	TGTGCCAGCAGCTTAGGTGATGGCTACACCTTC
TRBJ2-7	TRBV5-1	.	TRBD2	CASSLGTSGYEQYF	TGCGCCAGCAGCTTGGGTACTAGCGGCTACGAGCAGTACTTC
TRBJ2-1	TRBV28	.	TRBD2	CASRPGTSGKNEQFF	TGTGCCAGCCGCCCCGGGACTAGCGGTAAGAATGAGCAGTTCTTC
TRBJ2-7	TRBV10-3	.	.	CAISDGTNAYEQYF	TGTGCCATCAGTGACGGGACAAATGCCTACGAGCAGTACTTC
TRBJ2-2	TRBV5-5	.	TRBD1	CASSRSGGAGRAGELFF	TGTGCCAGCAGCAGGTCAGGGGGCGCGGGTCGGGCCGGGGAGCTGTTTTTT
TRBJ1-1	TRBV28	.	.	CASSFYTEAFF	TGTGCCAGCAGTTTTTACACTGAAGCTTTCTTT
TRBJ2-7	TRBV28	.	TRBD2	CASSLTGRGEQYF	TGTGCCAGCAGTTTAACCGGGAGGGGCGAGCAGTACTTC
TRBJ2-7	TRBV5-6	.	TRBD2	CASSSYGSGSLSYEQYF	TGTGCCAGCAGCTCCTATGGGAGCGGGAGCCTCTCCTACGAGCAGTACTTC
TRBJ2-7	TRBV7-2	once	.	CASSLGRGYEQYF	TGTGCCAGCAGCTTAGGCCGTGGGTACGAGCAGTACTTC
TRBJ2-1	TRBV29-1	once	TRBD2	CSVVGGRGYNEQFF	TGCAGCGTTGTCGGCGGGAGGGGTTACAATGAGCAGTTCTTC